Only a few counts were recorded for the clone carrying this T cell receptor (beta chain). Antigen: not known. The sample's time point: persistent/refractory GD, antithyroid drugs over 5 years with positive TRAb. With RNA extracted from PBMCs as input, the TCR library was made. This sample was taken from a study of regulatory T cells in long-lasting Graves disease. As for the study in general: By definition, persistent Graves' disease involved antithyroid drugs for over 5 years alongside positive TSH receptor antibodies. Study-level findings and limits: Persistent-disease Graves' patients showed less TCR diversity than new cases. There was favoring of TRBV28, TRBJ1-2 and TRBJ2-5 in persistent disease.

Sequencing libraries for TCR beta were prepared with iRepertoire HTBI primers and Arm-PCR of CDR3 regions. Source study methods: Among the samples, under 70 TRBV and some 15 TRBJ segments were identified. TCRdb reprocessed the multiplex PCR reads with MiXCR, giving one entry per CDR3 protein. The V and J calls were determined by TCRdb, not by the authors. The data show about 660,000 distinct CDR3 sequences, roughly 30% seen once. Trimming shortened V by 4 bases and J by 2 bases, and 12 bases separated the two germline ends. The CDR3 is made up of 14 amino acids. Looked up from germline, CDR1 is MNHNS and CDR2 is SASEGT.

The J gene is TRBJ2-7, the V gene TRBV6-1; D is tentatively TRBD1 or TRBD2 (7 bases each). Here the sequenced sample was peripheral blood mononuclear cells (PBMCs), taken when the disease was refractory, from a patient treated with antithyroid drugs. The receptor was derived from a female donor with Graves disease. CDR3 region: CASSGQGGTYEQYF. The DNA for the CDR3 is TGTGCCAGCAGTGGGCAGGGGGGGACCTACGAGCAGTACTTC.